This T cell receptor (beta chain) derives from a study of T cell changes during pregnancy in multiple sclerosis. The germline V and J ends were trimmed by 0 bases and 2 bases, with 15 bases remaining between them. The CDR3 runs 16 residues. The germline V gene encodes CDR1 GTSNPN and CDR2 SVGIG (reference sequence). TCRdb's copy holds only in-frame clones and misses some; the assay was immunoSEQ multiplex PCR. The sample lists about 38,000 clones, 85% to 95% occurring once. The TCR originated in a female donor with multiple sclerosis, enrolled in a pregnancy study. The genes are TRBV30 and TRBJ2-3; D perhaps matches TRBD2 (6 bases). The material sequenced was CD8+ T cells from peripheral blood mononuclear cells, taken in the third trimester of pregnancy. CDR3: CAWSVGGSTLTDTQYF. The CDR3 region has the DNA TGTGCCTGGAGTGTTGGGGGGTCAACCCTCACAGATACGCAGTATTTT.